This TCR beta chain was obtained from a study of T cells in Graves' hyperthyroidism and ophthalmopathy. Calling Graves' hyperthyroidism stable meant ophthalmopathy did not progress within 18 months. Patients aged 18 to 65 had newly diagnosed hyperthyroidism that had lasted under 2 months. Uncontrolled infection, other autoimmune disease, pregnancy or lactation excluded patients. The CDR3 regions of TCR beta were amplified from RNA transcripts. In the first-round RT-PCR of the TCR CDR3, the HTBI primer set was used. TCRdb independently ran MiXCR on the multiplex PCR reads; one entry per CDR3 protein. The sample lists around 760,000 distinct CDR3 sequences; under 45% were seen once. Germline V gives CDR1 MNHNS, CDR2 SASEGT. The ends lost 6 bases at V and 8 bases at J; junction bases unmatched: 12. This CDR3 contains 15 residues. This clonotype was seen a single time.

The rearrangement joins TRBV6-1 to TRBJ1-4, with TRBD1 matching 7 bases. The TCR was taken from a woman in her thirties or forties with Graves' hyperthyroidism. Sequencing was performed on blood. CDR3 coding DNA: TGTGCCAGCAGGAGGGGACAGTCACGAGGGGAAAAACTGTTTTTT. Its protein is CASRRGQSRGEKLFF.